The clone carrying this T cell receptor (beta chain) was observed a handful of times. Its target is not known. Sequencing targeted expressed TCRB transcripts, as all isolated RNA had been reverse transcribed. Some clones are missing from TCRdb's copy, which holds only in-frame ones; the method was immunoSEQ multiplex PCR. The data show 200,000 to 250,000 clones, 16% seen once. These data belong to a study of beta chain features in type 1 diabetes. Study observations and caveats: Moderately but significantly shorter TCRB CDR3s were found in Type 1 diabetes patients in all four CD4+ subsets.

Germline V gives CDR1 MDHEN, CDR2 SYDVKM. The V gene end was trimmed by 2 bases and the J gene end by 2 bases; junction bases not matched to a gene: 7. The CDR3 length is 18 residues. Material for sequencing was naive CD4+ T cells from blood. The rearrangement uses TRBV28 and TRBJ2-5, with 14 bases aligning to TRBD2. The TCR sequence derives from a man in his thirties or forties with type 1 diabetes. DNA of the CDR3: TGTGCCAGCAGTTTACTGGGACTAGCGGGAGTTCGTCAAGAGACCCAGTACTTC. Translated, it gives CASSLLGLAGVRQETQYF.